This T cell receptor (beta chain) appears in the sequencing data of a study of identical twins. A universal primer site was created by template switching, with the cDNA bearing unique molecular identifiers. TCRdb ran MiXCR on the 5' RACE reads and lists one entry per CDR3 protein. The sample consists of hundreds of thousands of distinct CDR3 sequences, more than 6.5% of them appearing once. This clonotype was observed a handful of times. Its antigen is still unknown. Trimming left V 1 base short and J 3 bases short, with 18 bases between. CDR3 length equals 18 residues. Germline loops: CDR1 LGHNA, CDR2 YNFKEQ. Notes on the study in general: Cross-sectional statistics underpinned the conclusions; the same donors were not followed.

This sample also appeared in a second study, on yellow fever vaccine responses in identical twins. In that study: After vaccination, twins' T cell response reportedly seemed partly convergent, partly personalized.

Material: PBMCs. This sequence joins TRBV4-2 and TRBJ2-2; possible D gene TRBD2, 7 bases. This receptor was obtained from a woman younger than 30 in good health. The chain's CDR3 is CASSQVTGGREDTGELFF. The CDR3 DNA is TGTGCCAGCAGCCAAGTTACGGGGGGCCGGGAAGACACCGGGGAGCTGTTTTTT.